This T cell receptor beta chain emerged from a study of Ad26.COV2.S vaccination and SARS-CoV-2 variants. Findings and caveats of the study: Substantial breadth was reported for post-vaccination spike-specific CD8+ and CD4+ T cells.

This sample's treatment: 15 to 20 received Ad26.COV2.S at low or high dose, single or two shots; 5 received placebo; per-sample allocation not given. The samples date from day 63 after the first vaccine or placebo injection. As concerns this clone: Antigen unknown.

Sequenced by immunoSEQ multiplex PCR; TCRdb stores in-frame clones only, minus some. Seen here are about 350,000 clones, about 85% observed once, and the top ten hold around 3.3%. V lost 2 bases and J 2 bases, leaving 9 bases between the germline ends. CDR1 is SGHTA, CDR2 FQGNSA, per germline. This CDR3 has 14 amino acids. Sequencing used peripheral blood, obtained in a trial of Ad26.COV2.S vaccine versus placebo. The chain combines TRBV7-2 with TRBJ2-5, with D possibly matching TRBD2 (5 bases). This clonotype originated in a person aged 18 to 59 who received the Ad26.COV2.S COVID-19 vaccine or a placebo. In nucleotides, the CDR3 is TGTGCCAGCAGCTTAATAACGGGACAAGAGACCCAGTACTTC. Translating gives CASSLITGQETQYF.